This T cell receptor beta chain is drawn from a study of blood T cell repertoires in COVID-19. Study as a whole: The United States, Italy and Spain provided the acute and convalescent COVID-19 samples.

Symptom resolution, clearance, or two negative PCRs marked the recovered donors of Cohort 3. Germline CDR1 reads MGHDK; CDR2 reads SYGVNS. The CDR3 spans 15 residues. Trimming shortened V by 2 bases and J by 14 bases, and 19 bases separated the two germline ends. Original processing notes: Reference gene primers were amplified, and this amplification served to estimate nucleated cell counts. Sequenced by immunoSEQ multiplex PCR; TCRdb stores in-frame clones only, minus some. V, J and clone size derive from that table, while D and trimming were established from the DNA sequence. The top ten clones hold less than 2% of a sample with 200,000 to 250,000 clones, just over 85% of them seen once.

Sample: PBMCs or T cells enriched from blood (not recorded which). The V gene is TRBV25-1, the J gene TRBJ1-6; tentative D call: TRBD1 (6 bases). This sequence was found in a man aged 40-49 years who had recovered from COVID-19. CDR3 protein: CASSEQQGPSFTLHF. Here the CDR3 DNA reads TGTGCCAGCAGTGAACAACAGGGTCCCAGTTTCACCCTCCACTTT.